One and the same sample provided the 4 T cell receptor beta chains below, sequenced in a study of regulatory T cells in long-lasting Graves disease. Building of the TCR beta libraries involved iRepertoire HTBI primers and Arm-PCR of CDR3 regions. From the multiplex PCR reads, TCRdb called clonotypes with MiXCR, one entry per CDR3 protein. The repertoire holds approximately 400,000 distinct CDR3 sequences, with approximately 12% as singletons. Time point of the sample: newly diagnosed GD, antithyroid drugs for less than 3 months. RNA from PBMCs was the source of the TCR library. The same data also contributed to another study, on T cells in Graves' hyperthyroidism and ophthalmopathy.

The sample was peripheral blood mononuclear cells (PBMCs), taken at new diagnosis, from a patient treated with antithyroid drugs. The source is a young woman with Graves disease.

Turning to this clonotype: Just one base apart from a much larger clone, this may be a read error. V is TRBV3-1 and J is TRBJ2-2; 8 positions agree with TRBD2. With 4 bases clipped from V and 0 bases from J, the junction kept 7 bases outside the gene matches. This CDR3 has 17 residues. The V gene's germline CDR1 is LGHDT and CDR2 YNNKEL (reference sequence). The CDR3 bases are TGTGCCAGCAGCCGAGCGGGACTAGTGTCGAACACCGGGGAGCTGTTTTTT. Residues: CASSRAGLVSNTGELFF.

In its sample, this clonotype was seen a few times. The CDR3 sequence: CASSLGTGGIVGTDTQYF. The CDR3 region has the DNA TGTGCCAGCAGCTTGGGGACAGGGGGCATTGTCGGCACAGATACGCAGTATTTT. V usage is TRBV5-4 and J usage is TRBJ2-3; 11 bases match TRBD1. With V trimmed by 0 bases and J by 1 base, 7 bases remained unmatched. This CDR3 is 18 amino acids long. Germline assignment: CDR1 SGHNT and CDR2 YYREEE (reference sequence). The full variable domain, its missing parts supplied by reference TRBV5-4 and TRBJ2-3, is ETGVTQSPTHLIKTRGQQVTLRCSSQSGHNTVSWYQQALGQGPQFIFQYYREEENGRGNFPPRFSGLQFPNYSSELNVNALELDDSALYLCASSLGTGGIVGTDTQYFGPGTRLTVL.

The chain recombines TRBV5-1 with TRBJ1-2; tentatively, D is TRBD1 (5 bases). The ends were cut back, 8 bases at V and 8 bases at J, with 16 bases in the middle. CDR1 and CDR2 from the germline V gene are SGHRS and YFSETQ. The CDR3 runs to 12 residues. The CDR3 DNA follows: TGCGCCAGTAGCCCTCTAGGGGAAGGCTACACCTTC. It translates to CASSPLGEGYTF.

In this sample, this clonotype turned up many times. The V call is TRBV7-2, the J call TRBJ2-1; 9 positions match TRBD2. Germline CDR1 SGHTA, CDR2 FQGNSA. V lost 5 bases and J lost 3; bases outside the gene matches: 8. The CDR3 spans 16 residues. The CDR3, as DNA: TGTGCCAGCAGCCTAACCGGACTAGCGAACTACAATGAGCAGTTCTTC. This encodes CASSLTGLANYNEQFF.